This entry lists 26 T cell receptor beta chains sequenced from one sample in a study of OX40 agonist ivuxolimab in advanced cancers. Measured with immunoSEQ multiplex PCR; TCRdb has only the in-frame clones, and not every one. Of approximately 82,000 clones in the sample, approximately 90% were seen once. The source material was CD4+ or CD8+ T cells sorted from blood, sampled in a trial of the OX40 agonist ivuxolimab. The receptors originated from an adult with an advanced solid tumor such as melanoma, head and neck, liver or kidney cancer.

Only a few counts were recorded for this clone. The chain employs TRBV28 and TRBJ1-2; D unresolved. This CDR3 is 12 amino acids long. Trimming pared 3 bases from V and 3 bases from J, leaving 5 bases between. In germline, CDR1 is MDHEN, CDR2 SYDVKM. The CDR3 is CASSFVDYGYTF. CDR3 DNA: TGTGCCAGCAGTTTTGTAGACTATGGCTACACCTTC.

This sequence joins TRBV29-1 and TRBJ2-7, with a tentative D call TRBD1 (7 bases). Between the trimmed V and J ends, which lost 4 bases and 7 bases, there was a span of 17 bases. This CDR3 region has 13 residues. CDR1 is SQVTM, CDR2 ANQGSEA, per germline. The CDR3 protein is CSVAGRGAGEQYF. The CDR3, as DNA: TGCAGCGTTGCGGGCAGGGGGGCTGGGGAGCAGTACTTC.

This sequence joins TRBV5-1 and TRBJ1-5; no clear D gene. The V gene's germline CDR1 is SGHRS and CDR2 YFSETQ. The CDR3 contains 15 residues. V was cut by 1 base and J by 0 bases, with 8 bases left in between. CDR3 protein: CASSLNTDSNQPQHF. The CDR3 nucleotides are TGCGCCAGCAGCTTGAACACCGATAGCAATCAGCCCCAGCATTTT.

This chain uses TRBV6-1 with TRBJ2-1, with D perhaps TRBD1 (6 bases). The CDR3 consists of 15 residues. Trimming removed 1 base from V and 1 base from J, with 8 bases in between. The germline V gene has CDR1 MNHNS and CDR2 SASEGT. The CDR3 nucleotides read TGTGCCAGCAGTGAAGTAGGGGGATCCTACAATGAGCAGTTCTTC. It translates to CASSEVGGSYNEQFF.

CDR3 coding DNA: TGTGCCAGCAGCTTCGGGGCCAACACTGAAGCTTTCTTT. It translates to CASSFGANTEAFF. V usage is TRBV7-8 and J usage is TRBJ1-1; TRBD1 might be the D (5 bases). Between the trimmed V and J ends, which lost 3 bases and 2 bases, there was a span of 7 bases. The CDR3 extends over 13 amino acids. Germline V gene lookup returns CDR1 SGHVS and CDR2 FQNEAQ.

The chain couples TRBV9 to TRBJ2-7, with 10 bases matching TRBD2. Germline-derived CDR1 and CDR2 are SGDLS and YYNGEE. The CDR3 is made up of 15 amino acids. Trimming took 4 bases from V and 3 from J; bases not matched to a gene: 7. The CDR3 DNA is TGTGCCAGCAGCCTCCACGGGACTAGCGACTACGAGCAGTACTTC. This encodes CASSLHGTSDYEQYF.

This CDR3 reads CASSFAGTNEKLFF. The DNA for the CDR3 is TGTGCCAGCAGTTTCGCGGGGACTAATGAAAAACTGTTTTTT. V and J are TRBV28 and TRBJ1-4; D gene unclear. Germline lookup yields CDR1 MDHEN and CDR2 SYDVKM. V lost 3 bases and J 2 bases, leaving 7 bases between the germline ends. The length of the CDR3 is 14 residues.

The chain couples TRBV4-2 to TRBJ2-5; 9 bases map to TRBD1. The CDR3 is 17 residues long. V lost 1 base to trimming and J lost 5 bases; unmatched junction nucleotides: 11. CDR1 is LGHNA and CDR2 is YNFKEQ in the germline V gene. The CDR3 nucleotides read TGTGCCAGCAGCCAAGGGGGTGGGACAGGGCTGTTGGAGACCCAGTACTTC. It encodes CASSQGGGTGLLETQYF.

The CDR3 DNA sequence: TGTGCCAGCAGCGTAGAGCCCTTTAGCACAGATACGCAGTATTTT. Its translation is CASSVEPFSTDTQYF. This chain links TRBV9 with TRBJ2-3; D gene unclear. With 0 bases removed from V and 0 bases from J, the gap between germline ends came to 8 bases. Germline-derived CDR1 and CDR2 are SGDLS and YYNGEE. CDR3 length equals 15 residues.

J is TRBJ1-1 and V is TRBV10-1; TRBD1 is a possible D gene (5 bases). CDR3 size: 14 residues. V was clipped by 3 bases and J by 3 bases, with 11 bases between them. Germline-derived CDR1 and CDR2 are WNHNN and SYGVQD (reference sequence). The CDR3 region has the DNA TGCGCCAGCAGTGATGAGGGGAGAGACACTGAAGCTTTCTTT. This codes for CASSDEGRDTEAFF.

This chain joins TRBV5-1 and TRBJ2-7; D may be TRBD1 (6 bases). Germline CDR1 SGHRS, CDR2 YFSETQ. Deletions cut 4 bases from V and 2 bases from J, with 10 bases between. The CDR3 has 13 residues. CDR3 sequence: CASSTDRTYEQYF. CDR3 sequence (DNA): TGCGCCAGCAGCACGGACAGAACCTACGAGCAGTACTTC.

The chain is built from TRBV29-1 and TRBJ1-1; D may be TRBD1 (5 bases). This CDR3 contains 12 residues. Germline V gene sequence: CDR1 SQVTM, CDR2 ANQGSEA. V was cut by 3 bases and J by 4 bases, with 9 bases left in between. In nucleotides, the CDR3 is TGCAGCGTTGAGGGGGGGGTCACTGAAGCTTTCTTT. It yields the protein CSVEGGVTEAFF.

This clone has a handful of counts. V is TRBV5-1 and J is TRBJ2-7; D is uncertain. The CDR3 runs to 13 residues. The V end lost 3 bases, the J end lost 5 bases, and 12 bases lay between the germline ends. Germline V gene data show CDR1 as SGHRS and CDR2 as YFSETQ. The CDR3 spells CASSSSSYDEQYF. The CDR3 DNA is TGCGCCAGCAGCTCCTCTTCATACGACGAGCAGTACTTC.

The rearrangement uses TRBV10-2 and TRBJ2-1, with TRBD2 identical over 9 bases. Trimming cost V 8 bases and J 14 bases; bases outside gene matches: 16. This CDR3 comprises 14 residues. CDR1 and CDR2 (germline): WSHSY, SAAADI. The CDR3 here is CASVSGTSRDVKFF. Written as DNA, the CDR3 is TGCGCCAGCGTATCCGGGACTAGCAGGGATGTAAAGTTCTTC.

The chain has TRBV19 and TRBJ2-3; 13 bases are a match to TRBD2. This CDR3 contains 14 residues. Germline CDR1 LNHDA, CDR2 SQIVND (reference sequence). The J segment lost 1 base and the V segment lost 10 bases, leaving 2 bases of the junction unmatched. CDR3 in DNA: TGTGCCACCGGGACTAGCGGGGGCACAGATACGCAGTATTTT. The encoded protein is CATGTSGGTDTQYF. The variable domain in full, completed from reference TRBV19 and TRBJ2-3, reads DGGITQSPKYLFRKEGQNVTLSCEQNLNHDAMYWYRQDPGQGLRLIYYSQIVNDFQKGDIAEGYSVSREKKESFPLTVTSAQKNPTAFYLCATGTSGGTDTQYFGPGTRLTVL.

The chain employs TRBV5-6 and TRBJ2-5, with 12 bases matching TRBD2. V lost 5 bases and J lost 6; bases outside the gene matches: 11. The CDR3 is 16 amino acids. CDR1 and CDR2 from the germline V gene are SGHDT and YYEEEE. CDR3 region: CASSHLLAGGFKTQYF. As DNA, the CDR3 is TGTGCCAGCAGTCACCTACTAGCGGGAGGATTTAAGACCCAGTACTTC.

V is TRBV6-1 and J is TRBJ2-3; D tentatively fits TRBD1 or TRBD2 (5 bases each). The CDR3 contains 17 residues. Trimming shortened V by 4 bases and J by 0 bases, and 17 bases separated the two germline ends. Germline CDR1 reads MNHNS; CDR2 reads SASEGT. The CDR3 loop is CASSAQRGVPSTDTQYF. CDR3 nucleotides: TGTGCCAGCAGTGCCCAGAGGGGTGTCCCTAGCACAGATACGCAGTATTTT.

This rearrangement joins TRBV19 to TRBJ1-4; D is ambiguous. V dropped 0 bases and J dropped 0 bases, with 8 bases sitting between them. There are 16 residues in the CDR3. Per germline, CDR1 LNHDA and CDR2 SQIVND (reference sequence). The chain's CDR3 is CASSIDRTATNEKLFF. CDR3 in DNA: TGTGCCAGTAGTATAGATCGCACAGCAACTAATGAAAAACTGTTTTTT.

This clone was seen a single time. The CDR3 region has the DNA TGTGCCAGCAGTCAATACAGGGGAACTAATGAAAAACTGTTTTTT. Protein product: CASSQYRGTNEKLFF. V and J are TRBV28 and TRBJ1-4, with 7 bases aligning to TRBD1. Germline V gene data show CDR1 as MDHEN and CDR2 as SYDVKM. This CDR3 spans 15 amino acids. Germline trimming cut 5 bases from V and 1 base from J; bases unmatched to any gene: 4.

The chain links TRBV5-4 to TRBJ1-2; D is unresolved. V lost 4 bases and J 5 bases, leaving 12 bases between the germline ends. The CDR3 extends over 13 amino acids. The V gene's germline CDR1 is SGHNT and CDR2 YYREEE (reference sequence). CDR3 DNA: TGTGCCAGCAGCCACCCGGGCGAGTATGGCTACACCTTC. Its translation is CASSHPGEYGYTF.

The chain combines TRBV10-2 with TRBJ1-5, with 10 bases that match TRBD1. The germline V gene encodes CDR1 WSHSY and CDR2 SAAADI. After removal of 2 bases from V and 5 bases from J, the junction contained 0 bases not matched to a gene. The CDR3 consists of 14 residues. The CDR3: CASSEDRGHQPQHF. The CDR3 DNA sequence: TGCGCCAGCAGTGAGGACAGGGGGCATCAGCCCCAGCATTTT.

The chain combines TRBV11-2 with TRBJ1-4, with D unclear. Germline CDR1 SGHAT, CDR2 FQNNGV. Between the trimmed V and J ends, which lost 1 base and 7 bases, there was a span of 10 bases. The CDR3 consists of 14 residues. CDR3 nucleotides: TGTGCCAGCAGCTTAGTCGCTAGTGGTGAAAAACTGTTTTTT. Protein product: CASSLVASGEKLFF.

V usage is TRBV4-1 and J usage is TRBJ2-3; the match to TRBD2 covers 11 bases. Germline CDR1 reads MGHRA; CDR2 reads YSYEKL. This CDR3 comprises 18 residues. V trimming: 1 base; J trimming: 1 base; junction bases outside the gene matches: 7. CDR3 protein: CASSQVPLAGGGTDTQYF. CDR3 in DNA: TGCGCCAGCAGCCAAGTCCCTCTAGCGGGAGGAGGCACAGATACGCAGTATTTT.

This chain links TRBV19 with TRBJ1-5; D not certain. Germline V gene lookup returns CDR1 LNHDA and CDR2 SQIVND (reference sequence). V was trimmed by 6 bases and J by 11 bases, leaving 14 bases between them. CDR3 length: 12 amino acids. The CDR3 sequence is CASSQDRVAQHF. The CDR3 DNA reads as TGTGCCAGTAGCCAGGACCGGGTGGCCCAGCATTTT.

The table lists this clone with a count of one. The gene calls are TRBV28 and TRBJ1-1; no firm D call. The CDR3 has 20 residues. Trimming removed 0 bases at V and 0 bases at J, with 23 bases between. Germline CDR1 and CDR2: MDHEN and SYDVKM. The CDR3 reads CASSLWVPRTFVGLNTEAFF. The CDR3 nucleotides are TGTGCCAGCAGTTTATGGGTCCCTCGAACCTTCGTGGGCCTGAACACTGAAGCTTTCTTT.

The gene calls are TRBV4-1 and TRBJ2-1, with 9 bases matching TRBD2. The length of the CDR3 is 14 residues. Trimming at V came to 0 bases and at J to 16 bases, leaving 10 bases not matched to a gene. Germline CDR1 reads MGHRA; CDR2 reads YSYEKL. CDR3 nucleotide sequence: TGCGCCAGCAGCCAAGACACTATTAGCGGGAGTTGTTTCTTC. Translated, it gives CASSQDTISGSCFF.